The 26 T cell receptor beta chains in this list originate from one sample, sequenced in a study of TIL therapy for anti-PD-1-resistant metastatic lung cancer. This was the immunoSEQ v3 assay. Here immunoSEQ multiplex PCR was the method, and the copy in TCRdb shows in-frame clones only, minus some. The data show 50,000 to 65,000 clones, around 63% seen once. Time point meaning: pre-treatment sample, taken before nivolumab and TIL therapy. Sequenced here: blood, sampled at baseline. These receptors came from a person aged 30 to 80 with non-small cell lung cancer.

This chain links TRBV6-1 with TRBJ2-1; 8 bases fit TRBD2. The CDR3 loop spans 12 amino acids. The V and J ends lost 8 bases and 7 bases, in that order; junction bases with no gene match: 4. Germline CDR1 and CDR2: MNHNS and SASEGT. Written as DNA, the CDR3 is TGTGCCAGCCTCCGCGGGGGGAATGAGCAGTTCTTC. Translating it yields CASLRGGNEQFF.

This chain uses TRBV5-1 with TRBJ1-2; a weak D match, TRBD1 (5 bases). This CDR3 spans 14 amino acids. V lost 2 bases to trimming and J lost 1 base, with 9 bases between them. Germline V lookup: CDR1 SGHRS, CDR2 YFSETQ. CDR3 DNA: TGCGCCAGCAGCTTATCTGGGGGTAACTATGGCTACACCTTC. It codes for CASSLSGGNYGYTF.

This clone appeared once. J is TRBJ1-2 and V is TRBV10-1; no clear D. Trimming removed 2 bases at V and 0 bases at J, with 4 bases between. Germline CDR1 and CDR2: WNHNN and SYGVQD (reference sequence). The CDR3 consists of 13 residues. The CDR3 DNA reads as TGCGCCAGCAGTGAGGCGGCTAACTATGGCTACACCTTC. Its translation is CASSEAANYGYTF.

The V and J genes are TRBV10-1 and TRBJ2-1; 13 nucleotides match TRBD2. In germline, CDR1 is WNHNN, CDR2 SYGVQD (reference sequence). Trimming took 5 bases from V and 16 from J; bases not matched to a gene: 5. The CDR3 contains 12 residues. CDR3 sequence (DNA): TGCGCCAGCAGTCGGACTAGCGGGAGCCTTTTCTTC. Its protein is CASSRTSGSLFF.

This clone was seen a single time. The gene calls are TRBV14 and TRBJ2-7; D call uncertain. Germline CDR1 and CDR2: SGHDN and FVKESK. Trimming took off 0 bases at V and 2 bases at J, with 5 bases between the two ends. The length of the CDR3 is 13 residues. This chain's CDR3 is CASSQDQAYEQYF. CDR3 DNA sequence: TGTGCCAGCAGCCAAGATCAGGCCTACGAGCAGTACTTC.

The chain joins TRBV18 to TRBJ1-2; the match to TRBD1 covers 8 bases. Trimming removed 2 bases from V and 4 bases from J; junction bases left unmatched: 9. The CDR3 contains 16 residues. Germline CDR1 is KGHSH and CDR2 is LQKENI. Written as DNA, the CDR3 is TGTGCCAGCTCACCAGAGGCAGGGGGCGGCATCTATGGCTACACCTTC. Amino acid sequence: CASSPEAGGGIYGYTF.

The chain joins TRBV27 to TRBJ1-1, with 8 nucleotides matching TRBD1. The CDR3 runs 16 residues. The junction had 9 bases not matched to a gene; V was cut back by 0 bases and J by 6 bases. Germline V gene data show CDR1 as MNHEY and CDR2 as SMNVEV (reference sequence). The CDR3 DNA is TGTGCCAGCAGTTTATCTCTGGACAGGGTGGGTTCTGAAGCTTTCTTT. Translation gives CASSLSLDRVGSEAFF.

This chain links TRBV6-5 with TRBJ1-4, with TRBD1 as a possible D gene (5 bases). The CDR3 loop spans 11 amino acids. Germline V gives CDR1 MNHEY, CDR2 SVGAGI. With 10 bases removed from V and 8 bases from J, the gap between germline ends came to 11 bases. CDR3 protein: CATRYREKLFF. Written as DNA, the CDR3 is TGTGCCACCCGATACAGGGAAAAACTGTTTTTT.

This clone was counted between two and nine times. This chain links TRBV2 with TRBJ2-7; D gene ambiguous. CDR3 size: 11 residues. V dropped 6 bases and J dropped 3 bases, with 6 bases sitting between them. CDR1 is SNHLY and CDR2 is FYNNEI in the germline V gene. CDR3 residues: CASRVYYEQYF. In DNA, the CDR3 is TGTGCCAGCAGGGTCTACTACGAGCAGTACTTC.

The V call is TRBV5-1, the J call TRBJ2-7; D unclear. V shed 0 bases and J shed 2 bases, with 12 bases lying between them. The CDR3 extends over 15 amino acids. The V gene's germline CDR1 is SGHRS and CDR2 YFSETQ. The CDR3 DNA follows: TGCGCCAGCAGCTTGGGTGTAGGTCGGGCCTACGAGCAGTACTTC. It specifies CASSLGVGRAYEQYF.

The CDR3 region is CASSSQTGFNEQFF. CDR3 DNA sequence: TGTGCCAGCAGCTCCCAGACAGGGTTCAATGAGCAGTTCTTC. The chain couples TRBV5-4 to TRBJ2-1; 7 bases line up with TRBD1. Germline V gene data show CDR1 as SGHNT and CDR2 as YYREEE (reference sequence). The trim removed 3 bases at V and 6 bases at J, leaving 6 bases unmatched. The CDR3 is 14 amino acids. The whole variable domain, filled in from reference TRBV5-4 and TRBJ2-1, reads ETGVTQSPTHLIKTRGQQVTLRCSSQSGHNTVSWYQQALGQGPQFIFQYYREEENGRGNFPPRFSGLQFPNYSSELNVNALELDDSALYLCASSSQTGFNEQFFGPGTRLTVL.

This clone has more than one count but fewer than ten. The genes are TRBV19 and TRBJ2-4, with 7 bases aligning to TRBD2. The ends lost 2 bases at V and 6 bases at J; junction bases unmatched: 1. CDR3 size: 13 residues. CDR1 LNHDA and CDR2 SQIVND come from the germline V gene (reference sequence). CDR3 in amino acids: CASSIREANIQYF. CDR3 DNA sequence: TGTGCCAGTAGTATACGGGAGGCAAACATTCAGTACTTC.

This chain uses TRBV7-6 with TRBJ1-5; TRBD1 aligns across 7 bases. CDR1 and CDR2 (germline): SGHVS, FNYEAQ. CDR3 size: 16 residues. The J segment lost 3 bases and the V segment lost 2 bases, leaving 7 bases of the junction unmatched. The CDR3 DNA reads as TGTGCCAGCAGCTTACTCCCTACAGGGGACAATCAGCCCCAGCATTTT. Its translation: CASSLLPTGDNQPQHF.

This chain uses TRBV25-1 with TRBJ1-1; D may be TRBD1 (6 bases). The germline CDR1 and CDR2 sequences are MGHDK and SYGVNS. V lost 1 base and J 12 bases, leaving 21 bases between the germline ends. The CDR3 runs to 15 residues. The CDR3 spells CASSESDRPQPRTFF. CDR3 coding DNA: TGTGCCAGCAGTGAATCTGACAGGCCCCAGCCCAGGACTTTCTTT.

The J gene is TRBJ1-4, the V gene TRBV29-1; D not resolved. Germline CDR1 is SQVTM and CDR2 is ANQGSEA. The CDR3 extends over 13 amino acids. Trimming shortened V by 2 bases and J by 4 bases, and 8 bases separated the two germline ends. In nucleotides, the CDR3 is TGCAGCGTTGAATCAGCCCTTAATGAAAAACTGTTTTTT. As protein: CSVESALNEKLFF.

This clone was seen just once. The chain joins TRBV4-1 to TRBJ2-7; the D gene is possibly TRBD1 (5 bases). Per germline, CDR1 MGHRA and CDR2 YSYEKL. This CDR3 region has 15 residues. Trimming pared 2 bases from V and 6 bases from J, leaving 17 bases between. DNA of the CDR3: TGCGCCAGCAGCCAATCTGGCCAGGGTGGACGCGAGCAGTACTTC. It specifies CASSQSGQGGREQYF.

J is TRBJ2-5 and V is TRBV6-6; D may correspond to TRBD1 or TRBD2 (5 bases each). In germline, CDR1 is MNHNY, CDR2 SVGAGI (reference sequence). The CDR3 consists of 14 residues. Trimming took 6 bases from V and 5 from J, leaving 16 bases between them. CDR3 loop: CASSGIGGRETQYF. As DNA, the CDR3 is TGTGCCAGCAGCGGAATTGGGGGACGGGAGACCCAGTACTTC.

The chain uses TRBV7-8 and TRBJ1-2, with TRBD1 matching over 9 bases. Unmatched junction bases numbered 4, after V lost 5 bases and J lost 3 bases. The CDR3 has 14 residues. Germline V gives CDR1 SGHVS, CDR2 FQNEAQ. The CDR3, as DNA: TGTGCCAGCAGCCCCCGGGACAGGGACTATGGCTACACCTTC. Protein: CASSPRDRDYGYTF.

This clone was found once. The V gene is TRBV29-1, the J gene TRBJ2-3; either TRBD1 or TRBD2 may fit D (5 bases each). Trimming took off 2 bases at V and 1 base at J, with 7 bases between the two ends. This CDR3 region has 13 residues. Germline CDR1 reads SQVTM; CDR2 reads ANQGSEA. As DNA, the CDR3 is TGCAGCGTTGAATTGGGGGGCACAGATACGCAGTATTTT. Its protein product is CSVELGGTDTQYF.

The chain employs TRBV6-1 and TRBJ2-2; no clear D. The CDR3 is 12 residues long. With 7 bases removed from V and 3 bases from J, the gap between germline ends came to 6 bases. The V gene's germline CDR1 is MNHNS and CDR2 SASEGT. The CDR3 sequence: CASIGDTGELFF. CDR3 in DNA: TGTGCCAGCATTGGGGACACCGGGGAGCTGTTTTTT.

The chain couples TRBV6-5 to TRBJ2-7; 8 bases match TRBD1. CDR1 is MNHEY and CDR2 is SVGAGI in the germline V gene. V trimming: 8 bases; J trimming: 1 base; junction bases outside the gene matches: 1. The CDR3 covers 12 residues. CDR3 nucleotide sequence: TGTGCCAGCTGGGACAGGTCCTACGAGCAGTACTTC. Residues: CASWDRSYEQYF.

The rearrangement uses TRBV7-9 and TRBJ1-4; D is uncertain. Germline V CDR1 and CDR2: SEHNR, FQNEAQ (reference sequence). The V end lost 7 bases, the J end lost 8 bases, and 11 bases lay between the germline ends. This CDR3 is built from 12 residues. CDR3 DNA sequence: TGTGCCAGCACACCAGGTCGGGAAAAACTGTTTTTT. This translates into CASTPGREKLFF.

The rearrangement uses TRBV7-6 and TRBJ2-3; 12 bases map to TRBD2. This CDR3 has 15 residues. Per the germline V gene, CDR1 is SGHVS and CDR2 is FNYEAQ. Unmatched junction bases numbered 6, after V lost 5 bases and J lost 6 bases. The CDR3 loop is CASSLWTSGIDTQYF. The CDR3 DNA reads as TGTGCCAGCAGCCTTTGGACTAGCGGGATTGATACGCAGTATTTT. The full variable domain, completed using reference TRBV7-6 and TRBJ2-3, is GAGVSQSPRYKVTKRGQDVALRCDPISGHVSLYWYRQALGQGPEFLTYFNYEAQQDKSGLPNDRFSAERPEGSISTLTIQRTEQRDSAMYRCASSLWTSGIDTQYFGPGTRLTVL.

This chain joins TRBV7-9 and TRBJ2-7, with D perhaps matching TRBD1 (5 bases). Germline assignment: CDR1 SEHNR and CDR2 FQNEAQ (reference sequence). CDR3 size: 16 residues. V was clipped by 3 bases and J by 2 bases, with 17 bases between them. The CDR3 DNA reads TGTGCCAGCAGCTTTTCTTTAGGGGCTCTCCCCTACGAGCAGTACTTC. Protein product: CASSFSLGALPYEQYF. The complete variable domain, with remaining parts taken from reference TRBV7-9 and TRBJ2-7, reads DTGVSQNPRHKITKRGQNVTFRCDPISEHNRLYWYRQTLGQGPEFLTYFQNEAQLEKSRLLSDRFSAERPKGSFSTLEIQRTEQGDSAMYLCASSFSLGALPYEQYFGPGTRLTVT.

This rearrangement joins TRBV19 to TRBJ1-5; 9 bases are shared with TRBD1. The V and J ends lost 1 base and 6 bases, in that order; junction bases with no gene match: 10. Germline values: CDR1 LNHDA, CDR2 SQIVND (reference sequence). The CDR3 consists of 17 residues. The CDR3 spells CASSIGYRGRRGQPQHF. The CDR3 nucleotides read TGTGCCAGTAGTATAGGGTACAGGGGGCGACGGGGTCAGCCCCAGCATTTT.

The genes are TRBV5-1 and TRBJ2-2, with 9 bases aligning to TRBD2. V shed 0 bases and J 8 bases; nucleotides not matched to a gene: 11. This CDR3 is built from 17 residues. The germline CDR1 and CDR2 sequences are SGHRS and YFSETQ. CDR3 loop: CASSLDFSGLARGELFF. The CDR3 DNA is TGCGCCAGCAGCTTGGATTTTAGCGGACTAGCGAGGGGGGAGCTGTTTTTT. Full variable domain (outside the CDR3, taken from reference TRBV5-1 and TRBJ2-2): KAGVTQTPRYLIKTRGQQVTLSCSPISGHRSVSWYQQTPGQGLQFLFEYFSETQRNKGNFPGRFSGRQFSNSRSEMNVSTLELGDSALYLCASSLDFSGLARGELFFGEGSRLTVL.